A selection of T cell receptor beta chains follows, all from one sample in a study of primary melanoma T cells and metastatic recurrence. The assay was immunoSEQ multiplex PCR, and TCRdb's table has in-frame clones only and misses some. The table shows about 100 clones, with about 90% occurring only once. Material: melanoma tumor tissue. The receptors stem from a human donor with melanoma. Both conserved end residues are part of each CDR3. Fields, in order: V gene, D gene, CDR3 protein. D genes are given only for firm matches.

v_gene: TRBV19
d_gene: TRBD2
CDR3aa: CASRISSGSKTDTQYF

v_gene: TRBV23-1
d_gene: NA
CDR3aa: CASSPKTLTTCEQYF

v_gene: TRBV1
d_gene: NA
CDR3aa: CASSPPMAYGYTF

v_gene: TRBV11-3
d_gene: NA
CDR3aa: CASSRGGGGEAETQYF

v_gene: TRBV29-1
d_gene: TRBD2
CDR3aa: CSVGSGNPYNEQFF

v_gene: TRBV15
d_gene: TRBD1
CDR3aa: CATSRDLQGQGVSGYTF

v_gene: TRBV7-2
d_gene: NA
CDR3aa: CASSQTGNTEAFF

v_gene: TRBV29-1
d_gene: NA
CDR3aa: CSVVLMGNEQFF

v_gene: TRBV19
d_gene: NA
CDR3aa: CASSPSGGSSGNTIYF

v_gene: TRBV19
d_gene: NA
CDR3aa: CASEERVRGNTIYF

v_gene: TRBV12-5
d_gene: TRBD1
CDR3aa: CASTLDSTGLYF

v_gene: TRBV30
d_gene: TRBD1
CDR3aa: CAWSSQGRGANVLTF

v_gene: TRBV18
d_gene: NA
CDR3aa: CASSPGREGADTQYF

v_gene: TRBV6-8
d_gene: NA
CDR3aa: CASSFVGFEAFF

v_gene: TRBV11-3
d_gene: NA
CDR3aa: CASSLGEVGTEAFF

v_gene: TRBV11-3
d_gene: TRBD2
CDR3aa: CASSLVSLAGDQFF

v_gene: TRBV15
d_gene: TRBD1
CDR3aa: CATSRETPGRTGRSPNYGYTF

v_gene: TRBV19
d_gene: NA
CDR3aa: CASTRGANFINEQFF

v_gene: TRBV12-5
d_gene: TRBD2
CDR3aa: CASGPKAGAYNEQFF

v_gene: TRBV6-8
d_gene: TRBD1
CDR3aa: CAIWNRGRGGELFF

v_gene: TRBV6-8
d_gene: NA
CDR3aa: CASNFSPSGVRGNTIYF

v_gene: TRBV11-3
d_gene: TRBD2
CDR3aa: CASSPKFRLAVYNEQFF

v_gene: TRBV23-1
d_gene: TRBD1
CDR3aa: CASSPGQGAYEQYF

v_gene: TRBV18
d_gene: NA
CDR3aa: CASSLGQFNQPQHF

v_gene: TRBV6-8
d_gene: NA
CDR3aa: CASSYGAPGGPNTEAFF

v_gene: TRBV29-1
d_gene: TRBD1
CDR3aa: CSVATGGDTQYF

v_gene: TRBV5-1
d_gene: NA
CDR3aa: CASSLGIPADTQYF

v_gene: TRBV7-1
d_gene: NA
CDR3aa: CASSLISQETQYF

v_gene: TRBV7-5
d_gene: NA
CDR3aa: CASRLEGTGNSPLHF

v_gene: TRBV29-1
d_gene: NA
CDR3aa: CSVPRAESSYNEQFF

v_gene: TRBV19
d_gene: TRBD2
CDR3aa: CASSIGVLAGDEQFF

v_gene: TRBV5-1
d_gene: NA
CDR3aa: CASSLIGGDEKLFF

v_gene: TRBV6-8
d_gene: NA
CDR3aa: CASSHRGAGSKEQFF

v_gene: TRBV11-3
d_gene: TRBD1
CDR3aa: CASSPDRVYTEAFF

v_gene: TRBV11-3
d_gene: TRBD1
CDR3aa: CASRPNRDRVHNEQFF

v_gene: TRBV6-8
d_gene: TRBD1
CDR3aa: CASSGDSSYEQYF

v_gene: TRBV6-8
d_gene: NA
CDR3aa: CAIQQGVNTEAFF

v_gene: TRBV6-8
d_gene: NA
CDR3aa: CASRRGVNTEAFF

v_gene: TRBV11-3
d_gene: NA
CDR3aa: CASSLGAVTSTDTQYF

v_gene: TRBV6-8
d_gene: TRBD1
CDR3aa: CASTGGYGYGYTF

v_gene: TRBV6-8
d_gene: NA
CDR3aa: CASSVRSYEQYF

v_gene: TRBV6-8
d_gene: NA
CDR3aa: CASSYVPNTEAFF

v_gene: TRBV5-1
d_gene: TRBD1
CDR3aa: CASSTGGWDQPQHF

v_gene: TRBV10-2
d_gene: NA
CDR3aa: CASSEPTRDTEAFF